What follows is one T cell receptor beta chain and its context. Antigen: not known. This PCR relied on a set of 60 Vbeta primers and 13 Jbeta primers. TCRdb's copy holds only in-frame clones and misses some; the assay was immunoSEQ multiplex PCR. The table lists 55,000 or so clones, 75% to 85% of them singletons. The record originates from a study of cytomegalovirus exposure and HLA in healthy donors. Study-level findings and limits: A likely sequencing artifact accounted for one observed cluster of highly shared sequence variants. Reports state that TCR beta sequences accurately predicted most subjects' HLA-A and HLA-B alleles. Immune exposure data for these donors was limited to CMV serostatus.

Trimming removed 7 bases at V and 6 bases at J, with 19 bases between. The CDR3 runs to 14 residues. The V gene's germline CDR1 is SGHRS and CDR2 YFSETQ. Material for sequencing was PBMCs. This TCR came from a female donor in good health and CMV-seronegative. The chain links TRBV5-1 to TRBJ1-1; the D gene is possibly TRBD1 (6 bases). The CDR3 bases are TGCGCCAGCGCACAGGGATACCTCGCGTCTGAAGCTTTCTTT. This gives the protein CASAQGYLASEAFF.